The present entry profiles one T cell receptor (beta chain) with its context. This entry is derived from a study of shared clonotypes between healthy human individuals. Splitting of CD4+ cells produced CD45RA+ naive and CD45RA-negative memory subsets. Clones were sequenced by immunoSEQ multiplex PCR, and TCRdb holds only the in-frame ones, with some missing. The profile covers 600,000 to 800,000 clones, with 72% appearing a single time and around 1.8% taken by the ten largest. The material sequenced was memory CD4+ T cells sorted from blood. This sample's subset: CD45RA-negative fraction. This clonotype originated in a woman aged 25 to 45 in good health.

The CDR3 sequence is CASSLQQGRTGELFF. The CDR3 DNA reads as TGTGCCAGCAGTTTACAACAGGGCCGCACCGGGGAGCTGTTTTTT. V usage is TRBV27 and J usage is TRBJ2-2; the D gene is possibly TRBD1 (6 bases). Germline V gene data show CDR1 as MNHEY and CDR2 as SMNVEV (reference sequence). Trimming pared 2 bases from V and 4 bases from J, leaving 11 bases between. The CDR3 is 15 residues long.